This T cell receptor (beta chain) was retrieved from a study of blood T cell repertoires in COVID-19. This CDR3 is 17 amino acids long. The V gene's germline CDR1 is SEHNR and CDR2 FQNEAQ (reference sequence). Trimming removed 5 bases from V and 0 bases from J, with 17 bases in between. Data came from immunoSEQ multiplex PCR; TCRdb stores just in-frame clones and leaves some out. The table shows 70,000 to 90,000 clones, with around 88% occurring only once. The sample consisted of PBMCs or T cells enriched from blood (not recorded which). This receptor was taken from a woman aged 45-65 years with acute COVID-19. The chain joins TRBV7-9 to TRBJ2-1; TRBD2 is a possible D gene (5 bases). The CDR3 is CASSGVGAVFSYNEQFF. CDR3 coding DNA: TGTGCCAGCAGCGGGGTGGGAGCGGTTTTCTCCTACAATGAGCAGTTCTTC.